This entry lists 9 T cell receptor beta chains sequenced from one sample in a study of T cell responses to AZD1222 COVID-19 vaccine (dated by TCRdb to the early 2020s). Read against the paper, the sample's time point label means: baseline before first vaccination. The library was generated by the immunoSEQ multiplex PCR assay. What TCRdb holds here is the immuneACCESS table cut down to in-frame rearrangements. Part of the clones is not present; checked against another copy, under half of the missing clones reflect an unresolved V gene, and the others are unexplained. The sample table contains approximately 60,000 clones; only one count was recorded for around 83% of them. The ten largest make up around 7.8% of the sample. Sequencing used peripheral blood, obtained on day 0 of AZD1222 vaccination. The receptors come from an adult in good health.

The chain carries TRBV13 and TRBJ2-1, with 7 positions matching TRBD1. The CDR3 is made up of 15 amino acids. Germline V lookup: CDR1 PRHDT, CDR2 FYEKMQ (reference sequence). The ends lost 6 bases at V and 5 bases at J; junction bases unmatched: 10. The CDR3 loop reads CASSPPGQPNNEQFF. For the CDR3, the DNA is TGTGCCAGCAGTCCACCGGGACAGCCCAACAATGAGCAGTTCTTC.

The chain uses TRBV6-5 and TRBJ2-4; TRBD1 might be the D (6 bases). The V end was cut by 4 bases, the J end by 3 bases, with 13 bases between. CDR1 and CDR2 from the germline V gene are MNHEY and SVGAGI. The CDR3 runs 15 residues. The CDR3 here is CASSSIRDIKNIQYF. CDR3 nucleotides: TGTGCCAGCAGTTCTATTCGGGACATCAAAAACATTCAGTACTTC.

This chain joins TRBV6-4 and TRBJ1-2; no clear D. Germline V gene data show CDR1 as MRHNA and CDR2 as SNTAGT. The CDR3 contains 13 residues. V gave up 0 bases and J gave up 5 bases, with 7 bases separating them. The CDR3, as DNA: TGTGCCAGCAGTGACTCAGACGGGTATGGCTACACCTTC. It is translated as CASSDSDGYGYTF.

This chain links TRBV10-2 with TRBJ1-1; no firm D call. V was cut by 3 bases and J by 2 bases, with 4 bases left in between. Germline-derived CDR1 and CDR2 are WSHSY and SAAADI. The CDR3 has 12 residues. The CDR3 DNA follows: TGCGCCAGCAGTGAAGGAAACACTGAAGCTTTCTTT. It encodes CASSEGNTEAFF.

The V call is TRBV19, the J call TRBJ2-1; D remains ambiguous. The CDR3 has 14 residues. CDR1 and CDR2 from the germline V gene are LNHDA and SQIVND (reference sequence). Trimming pared 6 bases from V and 2 bases from J, leaving 11 bases between. The CDR3 protein is CASRDGPTYNEQFF. CDR3 coding DNA: TGTGCCAGTAGAGACGGCCCAACCTACAATGAGCAGTTCTTC.

The table lists this clone with a count of one. The chain recombines TRBV19 with TRBJ2-7, with TRBD1 matching 12 bases. This CDR3 is 14 amino acids long. V shed 8 bases and J 5 bases; nucleotides not matched to a gene: 7. Germline CDR1 and CDR2: LNHDA and SQIVND (reference sequence). The CDR3 protein is CASQPGTGGHEQYF. The DNA for the CDR3 is TGTGCCAGTCAACCCGGGACAGGGGGCCACGAGCAGTACTTC. The whole variable domain, filled in from reference TRBV19 and TRBJ2-7, reads DGGITQSPKYLFRKEGQNVTLSCEQNLNHDAMYWYRQDPGQGLRLIYYSQIVNDFQKGDIAEGYSVSREKKESFPLTVTSAQKNPTAFYLCASQPGTGGHEQYFGPGTRLTVT.

The chain recombines TRBV6-2 or TRBV6-3 with TRBJ2-5; no clear D. Looked up from germline, CDR1 is MNHEY and CDR2 is SVGEGT. The CDR3 loop spans 14 amino acids. Trimming cost V 0 bases and J 5 bases, with 10 bases left between them. The CDR3: CASSYSQPRETQYF. In nucleotides, the CDR3 is TGTGCCAGCAGTTACTCACAGCCGCGGGAGACCCAGTACTTC.

The rearrangement joins TRBV19 to TRBJ2-1, with TRBD1 matching over 9 bases. The CDR3 sequence is 15 residues long. J was trimmed by 9 bases and V by 9 bases; bases with no gene match: 15. Germline V lookup: CDR1 LNHDA, CDR2 SQIVND (reference sequence). CDR3 in amino acids: CASNPGTGPPSEQFF. CDR3 in DNA: TGTGCCAGCAACCCGGGGACAGGGCCTCCTAGTGAGCAGTTCTTC.

The genes are TRBV7-7 and TRBJ2-5; D possibly corresponds to TRBD2 (5 bases). The V end lost 1 base, the J end lost 2 bases, and 11 bases lay between the germline ends. The CDR3 extends over 15 amino acids. The germline V gene encodes CDR1 SSHAT and CDR2 FNYEAQ (reference sequence). CDR3 nucleotide sequence: TGTGCCAGCAGCTTAGGAGGGAATCCACAAGAGACCCAGTACTTC. It yields the protein CASSLGGNPQETQYF.